A selection of T cell receptor beta chains follows, all from one sample in a study of CD4 T cell repertoires in COVID-19. Generated by immunoSEQ multiplex PCR, the TCRdb table keeps only in-frame clones and is missing some. This table holds approximately 79,000 clones, 83% found once. This specimen was CD4+ T cells from peripheral blood, taken after recovery from COVID-19. The receptors originated from a human donor who had COVID-19. Both conserved end residues are part of each CDR3. The D gene is left open where the match is weak. Some rows mark clone size as missing; the rest say once, few, many or name a class of expanded clone.

len	v_gene	abundance	j_gene	d_gene	CDR3nt	CDR3aa
11	TRBV1	-	TRBJ2-7	-	TGCACCAGCAGCCAGAACGGACAGGGACCCTTC	CTSSQNGQGPF
14	TRBV3-1/TRBV3-2	-	TRBJ2-1	-	TGTGCCAGCAGCCAGCTCGGATTAAACAATGAGCAGTTCTTC	CASSQLGLNNEQFF
14	TRBV2	-	TRBJ1-5	-	TGTGCCAGCAACCCCGGGACATTCAATCAGCCCCAGCATTTT	CASNPGTFNQPQHF
14	TRBV10-3	-	TRBJ1-2	-	TGTGCCATCAGTCCGGAGGGACTGGCTGTTGGCTACACCTTC	CAISPEGLAVGYTF
16	TRBV5-6	-	TRBJ2-5	TRBD1	TGTGCCAGCAGCTTGAAGTTAAGGACAGGGCAAGAGACCCAGTACTTC	CASSLKLRTGQETQYF
15	TRBV29-1	-	TRBJ2-5	TRBD2	TGCAGCGTTGAATCTACTAGCGGACTACAAGAGACCCAGTACTTC	CSVESTSGLQETQYF
15	TRBV29-1	-	TRBJ2-7	TRBD2	TGCAGCGTCCGAGACGGACTAGCGCCGACCTACGAGCAGTACTTC	CSVRDGLAPTYEQYF
16	TRBV6-6	-	TRBJ1-1	TRBD1	TGTGCCAGCAGTCAACCGACAGGGGGGGGCGGCACTGAAGCTTTCTTT	CASSQPTGGGGTEAFF
13	TRBV25-1	-	TRBJ1-2	-	TGTGCCAGCAGTGATTTGGGGTACTATGGCTACACCTTC	CASSDLGYYGYTF
15	TRBV7-9	once	TRBJ2-7	TRBD1	TGTGCCAGCAGCTCCGGACAGGGTTTTTCCTACGAGCAGTACTTC	CASSSGQGFSYEQYF
13	TRBV9	once	TRBJ1-2	-	TGTGCCAGCAGCGCGCGACTGCTTAATGGCTACACCTTC	CASSARLLNGYTF
15	TRBV24-1	-	TRBJ2-2	-	TGTGCCACCAGTGACCCGGGGGTTTCGGCCGGGGAGCTGTTTTTT	CATSDPGVSAGELFF
17	TRBV11-2	-	TRBJ2-1	TRBD2	TGTGCCAGCAGCCCAGGGACTAGCGGGGGGGCTGGGAATGAGCAGTTCTTC	CASSPGTSGGAGNEQFF
15	TRBV19	many	TRBJ2-3	TRBD1	TGTGCCAGTACCTCAGGGACAGAAAGCACAGATACGCAGTATTTT	CASTSGTESTDTQYF
12	TRBV5-1	few	TRBJ2-7	-	TGCGCCAGCCGTTATGAGGGCTACGAGCAGTACTTC	CASRYEGYEQYF
13	TRBV14	-	TRBJ2-3	-	TGTGCCAGCGGGCTACCCTCTACAGATACGCAGTATTTT	CASGLPSTDTQYF
14	TRBV6-1	-	TRBJ1-2	-	TGTGCCAGCAGTGAACCAGACAGCCTCTATGGCTACACCTTC	CASSEPDSLYGYTF
12	TRBV12-3/TRBV12-4	-	TRBJ2-1	-	TGTGCCAGCAGTGAGCATGACAATGAGCAGTTCTTC	CASSEHDNEQFF
16	TRBV2	-	TRBJ1-5	-	TGTGCCAGCAGCGAACAGGGTTTCGGTTTCGGTCAGCCCCAGCATTTT	CASSEQGFGFGQPQHF
16	TRBV20-1	-	TRBJ2-3	-	TGCAGTGCTAGTGGTGCCGGCAGTGTTAGGACAGATACGCAGTATTTT	CSASGAGSVRTDTQYF
16	TRBV12-5	few	TRBJ1-5	TRBD1	TGTGCTAGTGGCCCGACAGGGTCGGGAACGGGTCAGCCCCAGCATTTT	CASGPTGSGTGQPQHF
18	TRBV18	-	TRBJ2-3	TRBD1	TGTGCCAGCTCACCTGGACAGGGTTTGGTTATTAGGGCAGATACGCAGTATTTT	CASSPGQGLVIRADTQYF
15	TRBV3-1/TRBV3-2	medium-sized	TRBJ1-2	-	TGTGCCAGCAGCCTTATCCCGGGGGCGGCCTATGGCTACACCTTC	CASSLIPGAAYGYTF
11	TRBV6-6	-	TRBJ2-7	-	TGTGCCAGCAGTCTTTGGGACACTACCCTCTTC	CASSLWDTTLF
15	TRBV7-8	few	TRBJ2-3	TRBD2	TGTGCCAGCAGTCAGGGAGGGCTGAGCACAGATACGCAGTATTTT	CASSQGGLSTDTQYF
15	TRBV7-8	-	TRBJ2-2	-	TGTGCCAGCAGCCCCGGGGCTTTCGAAACCGGGGAGCTGTTTTTT	CASSPGAFETGELFF
13	TRBV30	-	TRBJ2-7	-	TGTGCCTGGGCCCCCGGGCCCTCCTACGAGCAGTACTTC	CAWAPGPSYEQYF
13	TRBV5-6	-	TRBJ1-2	TRBD1	TGTGCCAGCAGCTTGGTTGGACAGGGGCGCTACACCTTC	CASSLVGQGRYTF
14	TRBV3-1/TRBV3-2	-	TRBJ2-7	-	TGTGCCAGCAGCCAAGAAAGGTTCTCCTACGAGCAGTACTTC	CASSQERFSYEQYF
14	TRBV11-1	-	TRBJ2-5	TRBD1	TGTGCCAGCAGCCCGACAGGGGGTAAAGAGACCCAGTACTTC	CASSPTGGKETQYF
15	TRBV5-1	few	TRBJ2-7	TRBD1	TGCGCCAGCAGCTTGGCTGGGACAGGAGTCTACGAGCAGTACTTC	CASSLAGTGVYEQYF
14	TRBV30	-	TRBJ1-4	-	TGTGCCTGGAGCACCCAGGCTACCAATGAAAAACTGTTTTTT	CAWSTQATNEKLFF
12	TRBV7-9	-	TRBJ2-4	-	TGTGCCAGCAGCTGGGACTTCGGCATTCAGTACTTC	CASSWDFGIQYF
15	TRBV6-5	-	TRBJ2-7	TRBD1	TGTGCCAGCAGCGAGACAGGGGCGGGAATCTACGAGCAGTACTTC	CASSETGAGIYEQYF
15	TRBV5-1	-	TRBJ2-1	-	TGCGCCAGCAGCTTGGGTCAGGTTGGCCTCCATGAGCAGTTCTTC	CASSLGQVGLHEQFF
15	TRBV19	-	TRBJ1-2	-	TGTGCCAGTAGTATAGGAGACACCACTAACTATGGCTACACCTTC	CASSIGDTTNYGYTF
17	TRBV3-1/TRBV3-2	-	TRBJ2-2	TRBD2	TGTGCCAGCAGCCAAGCCCTGGGCGGGAGAAACACCGGGGAGCTGTTTTTT	CASSQALGGRNTGELFF
16	TRBV27	-	TRBJ2-2	TRBD1	TGTGCCAGCAGTGGGGGGACAGGGAGGGGTTTTGGGGAGCTGTTTTTT	CASSGGTGRGFGELFF
13	TRBV5-4	-	TRBJ2-7	-	TGTGCCAGCAGCTTGGACAGGTATTACGAGCAGTACTTC	CASSLDRYYEQYF
14	TRBV4-1	-	TRBJ2-3	-	TGCGCCAGCAGCCCCACAGCTAGCACAGATACGCAGTATTTT	CASSPTASTDTQYF
15	TRBV21-1	-	TRBJ2-2	-	TGTGCCAGCAGCACCCAGGGGGCGGGTATCGGGGAGCTGTTTTTT	CASSTQGAGIGELFF